The present entry profiles one TCR beta chain with its context. Antigen: not known. These gene names are mouse names. Coverage ceases 1 residue before the CDR3 finishes, and the germline J gene fills in the end. The method was immunoSEQ multiplex PCR; TCRdb's version includes in-frame clones alone and lacks a portion of them. Here the sample spans about 50,000 clones, roughly four fifths being singletons. The V and J ends lost 1 base and 1 base respectively, with 2 bases between them. The CDR3 runs to 12 residues. Germline CDR1 is NSHNY and CDR2 is SYGAGN. These data originate in a study of tissue T cells after allogeneic stem cell transplantation. Whole-study findings and limits: Few T cell clones were shared across patients, but motif clusters showed tissue-specific shared signatures. Within patients, tissue anatomy strongly shaped TCR repertoire composition. Tissue-detected TCR repertoire was only partly captured by blood and spleen T cells. This small cohort was clinically heterogeneous, and sampling depth was a limitation.

This TCR came from a pool of C57BL/6 mice in good health. V usage is TRBV13-1 and J usage is TRBJ1-2; D is undetermined. The source material was sorted cells pooled from one or two spleens. The sequenced CDR3 bases are TGTGCCAGCAGTGATCAAAACTCCGACTACACC. Translating it yields CASSDQNSDYT. The CDR3 as a whole reads CASSDQNSDYTF.